The clone carrying this T cell receptor (beta chain) was picked up one time. Its antigen remains unknown. Trimming took off 3 bases at V and 3 bases at J, with 15 bases between the two ends. The germline CDR1 and CDR2 sequences are DFQATT and SNEGSKA (reference sequence). CDR3 length equals 15 residues. The method was immunoSEQ multiplex PCR; TCRdb's version includes in-frame clones alone and lacks a portion of them. The sample yields 190,000 or so clones, about 93% seen once. The sample originates from a study of T cell responses to AZD1222 COVID-19 vaccine. Study results and caveats: The breadth and depth of Spike-specific TCRs increased once two AZD1222 doses had been given. Only 5 or 6 people who got AZD1222 tested seropositive at baseline. Close to half of all spike-specific TCRs reportedly target regions of the variants that are unmutated. Among the donors, most were white British and more were female, and clonal diversity was possibly underestimated.

The chain joins TRBV20-1 to TRBJ1-5; no firm D call. Source: peripheral blood, taken 28 days after the second AZD1222 dose. The TCR comes from an adult who received the AZD1222 COVID-19 vaccine. The CDR3 is CSASPSRSANQPQHF. CDR3 bases: TGCAGTGCTAGTCCCTCCCGTTCGGCCAATCAGCCCCAGCATTTT.